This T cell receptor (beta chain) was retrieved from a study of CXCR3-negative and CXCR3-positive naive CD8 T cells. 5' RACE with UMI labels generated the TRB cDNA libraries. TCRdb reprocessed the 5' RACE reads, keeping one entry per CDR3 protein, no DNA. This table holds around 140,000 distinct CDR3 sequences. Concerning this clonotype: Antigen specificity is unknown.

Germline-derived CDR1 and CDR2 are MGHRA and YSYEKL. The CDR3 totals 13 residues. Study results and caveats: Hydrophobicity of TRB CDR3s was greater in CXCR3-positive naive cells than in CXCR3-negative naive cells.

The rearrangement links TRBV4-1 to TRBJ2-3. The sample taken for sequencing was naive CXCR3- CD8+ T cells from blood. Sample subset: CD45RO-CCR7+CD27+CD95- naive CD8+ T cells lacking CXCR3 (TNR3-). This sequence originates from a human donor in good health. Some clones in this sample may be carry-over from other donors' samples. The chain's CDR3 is CASSQTSTDTQYF.